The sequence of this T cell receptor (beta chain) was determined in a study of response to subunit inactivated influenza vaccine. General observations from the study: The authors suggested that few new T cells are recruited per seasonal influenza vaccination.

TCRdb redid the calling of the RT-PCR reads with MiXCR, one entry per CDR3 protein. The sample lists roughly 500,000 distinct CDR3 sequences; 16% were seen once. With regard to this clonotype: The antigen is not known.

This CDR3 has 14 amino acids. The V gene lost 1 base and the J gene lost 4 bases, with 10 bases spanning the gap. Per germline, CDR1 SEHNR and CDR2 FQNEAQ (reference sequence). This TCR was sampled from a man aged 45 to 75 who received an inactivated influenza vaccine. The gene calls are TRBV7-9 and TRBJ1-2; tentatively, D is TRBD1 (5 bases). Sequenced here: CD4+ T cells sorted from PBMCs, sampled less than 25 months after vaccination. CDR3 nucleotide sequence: TGTGCCAGCAGCTTAGGGCCAGGGATCTATGGCTACACCTTC. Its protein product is CASSLGPGIYGYTF.